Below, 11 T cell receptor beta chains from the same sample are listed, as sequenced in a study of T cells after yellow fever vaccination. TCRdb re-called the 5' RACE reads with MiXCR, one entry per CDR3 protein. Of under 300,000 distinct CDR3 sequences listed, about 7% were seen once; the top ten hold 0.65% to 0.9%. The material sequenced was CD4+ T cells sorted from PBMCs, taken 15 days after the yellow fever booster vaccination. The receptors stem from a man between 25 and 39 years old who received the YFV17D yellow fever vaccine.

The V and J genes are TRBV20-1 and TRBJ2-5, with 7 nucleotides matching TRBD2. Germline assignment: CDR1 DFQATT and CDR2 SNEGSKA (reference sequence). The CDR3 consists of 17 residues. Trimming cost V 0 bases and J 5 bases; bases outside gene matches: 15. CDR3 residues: CSARDLQLAGVVETQYF. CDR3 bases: TGCAGTGCTAGAGATCTGCAGTTGGCGGGAGTCGTTGAGACCCAGTACTTC.

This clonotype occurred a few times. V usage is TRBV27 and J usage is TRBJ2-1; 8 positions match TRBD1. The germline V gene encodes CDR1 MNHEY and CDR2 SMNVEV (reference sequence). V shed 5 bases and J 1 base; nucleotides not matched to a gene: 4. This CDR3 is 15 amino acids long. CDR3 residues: CASSGWTGSYNEQFF. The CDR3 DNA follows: TGTGCCAGCAGTGGCTGGACAGGGTCCTACAATGAGCAGTTCTTC.

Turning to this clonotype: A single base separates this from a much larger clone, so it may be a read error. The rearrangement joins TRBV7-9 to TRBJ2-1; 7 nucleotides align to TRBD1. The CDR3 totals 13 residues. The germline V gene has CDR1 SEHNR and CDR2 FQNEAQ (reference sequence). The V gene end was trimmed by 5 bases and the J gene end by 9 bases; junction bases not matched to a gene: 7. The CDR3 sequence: CASSDDRDREQFF. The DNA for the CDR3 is TGTGCCAGCAGCGATGACAGGGACCGTGAGCAGTTCTTC.

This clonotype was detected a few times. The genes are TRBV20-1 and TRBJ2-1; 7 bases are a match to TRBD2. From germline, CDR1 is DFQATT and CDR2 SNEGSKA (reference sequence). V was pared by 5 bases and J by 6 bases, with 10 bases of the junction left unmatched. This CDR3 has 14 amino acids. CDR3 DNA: TGCAGTGCTTCGACTAGCAAATTTGTCAATGAGCAGTTCTTC. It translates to CSASTSKFVNEQFF.

The CDR3 loop is CASSLGNQGAEQYF. CDR3 nucleotide sequence: TGCGCCAGCAGCCTGGGTAACCAAGGGGCCGAGCAGTACTTC. The V and J genes are TRBV5-1 and TRBJ2-7; a possible D gene is TRBD1 (5 bases). The CDR3 totals 14 residues. With 4 bases removed from V and 6 bases from J, the gap between germline ends came to 17 bases. Germline CDR1 and CDR2: SGHRS and YFSETQ. The full variable domain, in which reference TRBV5-1 and TRBJ2-7 provide the parts outside the CDR3, is KAGVTQTPRYLIKTRGQQVTLSCSPISGHRSVSWYQQTPGQGLQFLFEYFSETQRNKGNFPGRFSGRQFSNSRSEMNVSTLELGDSALYLCASSLGNQGAEQYFGPGTRLTVT.

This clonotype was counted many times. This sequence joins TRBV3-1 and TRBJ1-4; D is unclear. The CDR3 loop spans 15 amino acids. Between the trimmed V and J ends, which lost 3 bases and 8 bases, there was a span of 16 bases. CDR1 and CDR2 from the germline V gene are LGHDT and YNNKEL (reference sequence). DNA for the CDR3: TGTGCCAGCAGCCAGCGGGGATCCCAGCGGGAAAAACTGTTTTTT. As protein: CASSQRGSQREKLFF.

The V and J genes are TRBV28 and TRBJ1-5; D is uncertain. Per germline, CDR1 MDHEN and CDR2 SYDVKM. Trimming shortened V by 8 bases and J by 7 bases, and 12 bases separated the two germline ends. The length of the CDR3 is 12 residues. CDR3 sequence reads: CASGGGHQPQHF. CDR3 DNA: TGTGCCAGCGGCGGAGGTCACCAGCCCCAGCATTTT.

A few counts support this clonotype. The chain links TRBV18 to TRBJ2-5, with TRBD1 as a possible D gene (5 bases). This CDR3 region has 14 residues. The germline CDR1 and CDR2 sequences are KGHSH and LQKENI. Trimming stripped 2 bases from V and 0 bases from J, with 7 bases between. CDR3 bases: TGTGCCAGCTCACCATCAGGGCACCAAGAGACCCAGTACTTC. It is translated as CASSPSGHQETQYF.

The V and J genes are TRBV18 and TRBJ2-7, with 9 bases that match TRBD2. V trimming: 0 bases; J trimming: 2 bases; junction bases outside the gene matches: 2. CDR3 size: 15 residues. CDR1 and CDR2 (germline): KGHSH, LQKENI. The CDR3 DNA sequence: TGTGCCAGCTCACCACCCGCGGGAGGGCCCTACGAGCAGTACTTC. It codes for CASSPPAGGPYEQYF.

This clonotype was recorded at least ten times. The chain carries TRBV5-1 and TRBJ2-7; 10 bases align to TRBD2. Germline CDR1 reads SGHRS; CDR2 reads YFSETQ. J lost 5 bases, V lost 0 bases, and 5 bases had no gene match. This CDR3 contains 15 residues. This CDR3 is CASSLASGSFNEQYF. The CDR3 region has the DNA TGCGCCAGCAGCTTGGCTAGCGGGAGTTTTAACGAGCAGTACTTC. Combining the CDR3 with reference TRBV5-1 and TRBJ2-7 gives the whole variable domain KAGVTQTPRYLIKTRGQQVTLSCSPISGHRSVSWYQQTPGQGLQFLFEYFSETQRNKGNFPGRFSGRQFSNSRSEMNVSTLELGDSALYLCASSLASGSFNEQYFGPGTRLTVT.

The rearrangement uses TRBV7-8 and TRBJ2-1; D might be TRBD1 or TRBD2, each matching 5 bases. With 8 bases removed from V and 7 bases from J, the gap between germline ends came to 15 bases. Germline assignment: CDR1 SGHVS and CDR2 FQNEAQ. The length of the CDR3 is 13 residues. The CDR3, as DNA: TGTGCCAGCGGTAACGGGAAGGGGAATGAGCAGTTCTTC. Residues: CASGNGKGNEQFF.